Each of the 9 T cell receptor beta chains below was sequenced from the same sample in a study of blood T cell repertoires in COVID-19. The method was immunoSEQ multiplex PCR; TCRdb's version includes in-frame clones alone and lacks a portion of them. This sample has roughly 250,000 clones; approximately 80% occur once, and the top ten carry 1.9%. The sample was peripheral blood. The receptors derive from a woman of 80 years or more with acute or convalescent COVID-19.

V gene TRBV18 combines with J gene TRBJ2-2; TRBD2 aligns across 9 bases. J gave up 8 bases and V 3 bases, and 16 bases lay outside the gene matches. The CDR3 covers 18 residues. Per germline, CDR1 KGHSH and CDR2 LQKENI. The CDR3 DNA is TGTGCCAGCTCACCGTGGTTAGCGGGGGCGCCGGTTACAGGGGAGCTGTTTTTT. Its protein product is CASSPWLAGAPVTGELFF. Based on the CDR3 plus reference TRBV18 and TRBJ2-2, the full variable domain is NAGVMQNPRHLVRRRGQEARLRCSPMKGHSHVYWYRQLPEEGLKFMVYLQKENIIDESGMPKERFSAEFPKEGPSILRIQQVVRGDSAAYFCASSPWLAGAPVTGELFFGEGSRLTVL.

The chain links TRBV5-4 to TRBJ2-5, with D perhaps matching TRBD2 (5 bases). This CDR3 comprises 14 residues. CDR1 is SGHNT, CDR2 YYREEE, per germline (reference sequence). V lost 1 base, J lost 3 bases, and 10 bases lay in between. CDR3 in amino acids: CASSLRLTKETQYF. DNA for the CDR3: TGTGCCAGCAGCTTGCGGCTGACTAAAGAGACCCAGTACTTC. The full variable domain, rest sourced from reference TRBV5-4 and TRBJ2-5, is ETGVTQSPTHLIKTRGQQVTLRCSSQSGHNTVSWYQQALGQGPQFIFQYYREEENGRGNFPPRFSGLQFPNYSSELNVNALELDDSALYLCASSLRLTKETQYFGPGTRLLVL.

The chain couples TRBV4-1 to TRBJ1-5; 7 nucleotides line up with TRBD1. Trimming cost V 0 bases and J 7 bases; bases outside gene matches: 12. This CDR3 has 17 residues. Germline V gives CDR1 MGHRA, CDR2 YSYEKL. The CDR3 DNA reads as TGCGCCAGCAGCCAAGAGCCTCCCCCAACAGGGGTACAGCCCCAGCATTTT. It specifies CASSQEPPPTGVQPQHF.

The chain couples TRBV4-2 to TRBJ1-1; perhaps TRBD1 as D (5 bases). Trimming took 4 bases from V and 1 from J, leaving 13 bases between them. Germline V lookup: CDR1 LGHNA, CDR2 YNFKEQ. There are 15 residues in the CDR3. The CDR3 loop is CASSLAPDRNTEAFF. The CDR3 DNA reads TGTGCCAGCAGCCTGGCCCCCGACAGGAACACTGAAGCTTTCTTT.

The rearrangement links TRBV11-2 to TRBJ2-7, with 11 positions matching TRBD2. Germline V gene lookup returns CDR1 SGHAT and CDR2 FQNNGV. V trimming: 0 bases; J trimming: 3 bases; junction bases outside the gene matches: 4. This CDR3 has 16 amino acids. The CDR3 reads CASSLDRLAGGYEQYF. The CDR3, as DNA: TGTGCCAGCAGCTTAGATCGCCTAGCGGGGGGCTACGAGCAGTACTTC.

This clone has a handful of counts. The chain has TRBV2 and TRBJ1-5; D may be TRBD1 (5 bases). In germline, CDR1 is SNHLY, CDR2 FYNNEI. The CDR3 totals 15 residues. V was pared by 7 bases and J by 6 bases, with 19 bases between. The CDR3 protein is CASKTGGVKSQPQHF. The DNA of the CDR3 is TGTGCCAGCAAGACCGGGGGGGTCAAAAGTCAGCCCCAGCATTTT.

The sample holds one count of this clone. The chain carries TRBV7-2 and TRBJ1-2, with TRBD1 matching over 8 bases. This CDR3 spans 14 amino acids. CDR1 is SGHTA and CDR2 is FQGNSA in the germline V gene. V trimming: 3 bases; J trimming: 2 bases; junction bases outside the gene matches: 2. CDR3 sequence (DNA): TGTGCCAGCAGCTTGCAGGGGGCCAACTATGGCTACACCTTC. Protein product: CASSLQGANYGYTF.

The chain recombines TRBV27 with TRBJ2-5, with 12 bases fitting TRBD1. CDR1 and CDR2 (germline): MNHEY, SMNVEV (reference sequence). V lost 5 bases, J lost 4 bases, and 11 bases stayed unmatched. CDR3 size: 17 residues. In nucleotides, the CDR3 is TGTGCCAGCAGTAGAATACCGGGACAGGGGGCCGGAGAGACCCAGTACTTC. Amino acids: CASSRIPGQGAGETQYF.

J is TRBJ2-5 and V is TRBV25-1; TRBD1 aligns across 7 bases. Germline V gene lookup returns CDR1 MGHDK and CDR2 SYGVNS. The CDR3 is 14 amino acids. The V and J ends lost 4 bases and 1 base, in that order; junction bases with no gene match: 3. The CDR3 region has the DNA TGTGCCAGCAGTGGGGGACAGACCCAAGAGACCCAGTACTTC. It yields the protein CASSGGQTQETQYF.